This TCR beta chain was sequenced for a study of OX40 agonist ivuxolimab in advanced cancers. Study-wide context: The treatment was a fully human IgG2 OX40 agonist, ivuxolimab.

The CDR3 runs to 14 residues. V lost 7 bases, J lost 7 bases, and 19 bases lay in between. The germline gives CDR1 MDHEN, CDR2 SYDVKM. Study observations and caveats: Expanded peripheral T cells had an undetermined antigen specificity.

As for this clone: What it recognizes is unknown.

The method was immunoSEQ multiplex PCR; TCRdb's version includes in-frame clones alone and lacks a portion of them. Seen here are about 73,000 clones, 86% observed once, and the top ten hold under 0.75%. Prior autoimmune disease or systemic immunosuppression barred patients. This sequence joins TRBV28 and TRBJ1-2, with D unresolved. The specimen was CD4+ or CD8+ T cells sorted from blood, collected in a trial of the OX40 agonist ivuxolimab. The clonotype comes from an adult with an advanced solid tumor such as melanoma, head and neck, liver or kidney cancer. The CDR3, as DNA: TGTGCCAGCAACTCTCCCGGGCAGAGGAGTGGCTACACCTTC. Protein: CASNSPGQRSGYTF.